This T cell receptor (beta chain) originates from a study of CD8+CD57+ T cells in acquired aplastic anemia. Whole-study context: Each DNA sample taken from sorted CD4+ and CD8+ cells came to approximately 3 ug on average.

CDR1 and CDR2 from the germline V gene are SGHRS and YFSETQ. The CDR3 consists of 17 residues. Trimming at V came to 4 bases and at J to 5 bases, leaving 12 bases not matched to a gene. Regarding this clonotype: Its antigen is as yet unknown.

TCR beta VDJ combinations and CDR3 sequences were profiled from genomic DNA. TCRdb analysed the reads with MiXCR anew, one entry per CDR3 protein. The table lists a few hundred thousand distinct CDR3 sequences, around 60% of them singletons. Regarding the study as a whole: Controls did not differ significantly from patients in CD8+ Simpson's diversity. Patients had around 30 CD8+ CDR3 sequences in common with controls (the shared set).

This receptor was taken from a human donor with severe aplastic anemia or a healthy control (not recorded which). Specimen: sorted CD4+, CD8+, or CD8+CD57+ T cells (not recorded which) from PBMCs. The V call is TRBV5-1, the J call TRBJ2-7; 13 nucleotides match TRBD2. The chain's CDR3 is CASSPWTSGGPGDEQYF. The CDR3 region has the DNA TGCGCCAGCAGCCCCTGGACTAGCGGGGGCCCTGGGGACGAGCAGTACTTC.